Below, 13 T cell receptor beta chains from the same sample are listed, as sequenced in a study of T cell responses to AZD1222 COVID-19 vaccine. Sequencing used immunoSEQ multiplex PCR; TCRdb keeps in-frame clones, though not all of them. The table includes about 130,000 clones, about 91% detected once. This specimen was peripheral blood, taken on day 0 of AZD1222 vaccination. All receptors derive from an adult in good health.

V and J are TRBV11-3 and TRBJ2-1; the match to TRBD2 covers 8 bases. In germline, CDR1 is SGHNT, CDR2 YENEEA. The junction had 10 bases not matched to a gene; V was cut back by 5 bases and J by 7 bases. The CDR3 is made up of 15 amino acids. The CDR3 DNA reads TGTGCCAGCAGCAGAAGCGGGGGTCCGAATAATGAGCAGTTCTTC. Translating gives CASSRSGGPNNEQFF.

This sequence joins TRBV19 and TRBJ2-7; 8 nucleotides align to TRBD1. The CDR3 contains 13 residues. Looked up from germline, CDR1 is LNHDA and CDR2 is SQIVND (reference sequence). Trimming cost V 3 bases and J 5 bases; bases outside gene matches: 3. The CDR3: CASSMGQVHEQYF. DNA for the CDR3: TGTGCCAGTAGTATGGGACAGGTCCACGAGCAGTACTTC.

The rearrangement uses TRBV10-3 and TRBJ1-1, with D perhaps matching TRBD1 (6 bases). The germline CDR1 and CDR2 sequences are ENHRY and SYGVKD. The CDR3 runs to 14 residues. Trimming removed 5 bases at V and 0 bases at J, with 10 bases between. DNA of the CDR3: TGTGCCATCAGTCCCGGACAGTTGAACACTGAAGCTTTCTTT. It specifies CAISPGQLNTEAFF.

This clone appeared once. This sequence joins TRBV4-3 and TRBJ2-7; D ambiguous. The CDR3 has 15 amino acids. Germline V lookup: CDR1 LGHNA, CDR2 YSLEER. Trimming removed 0 bases at V and 0 bases at J, with 9 bases between. The CDR3 sequence is CASSQERHYSYEQYF. The CDR3 bases are TGCGCCAGCAGCCAAGAAAGACATTACTCCTACGAGCAGTACTTC.

The chain links TRBV19 to TRBJ1-4; D not resolved. Per the germline V gene, CDR1 is LNHDA and CDR2 is SQIVND (reference sequence). The CDR3 totals 14 residues. Trimming shortened V by 7 bases and J by 0 bases, and 9 bases separated the two germline ends. CDR3 nucleotides: TGTGCCAGTATCGAGTCCCCAACTAATGAAAAACTGTTTTTT. Its protein is CASIESPTNEKLFF.

The chain recombines TRBV20-1 with TRBJ1-1; no reliable D call. The germline V gene encodes CDR1 DFQATT and CDR2 SNEGSKA (reference sequence). The CDR3 extends over 8 amino acids. V lost 8 bases, J lost 11 bases, and 9 bases lay in between. The CDR3 spells CSLAGAFF. CDR3 coding DNA: TGCAGTCTTGCAGGTGCTTTCTTT.

This rearrangement joins TRBV10-3 to TRBJ1-1; D unresolved. Germline CDR1 reads ENHRY; CDR2 reads SYGVKD. Trimming shortened V by 1 base and J by 8 bases, and 8 bases separated the two germline ends. This CDR3 region has 12 residues. The CDR3 nucleotides read TGTGCCATCAGTGAGTTTGGCCAAGAAGCTTTCTTT. This gives the protein CAISEFGQEAFF.

The CDR3 protein is CASSRDTRGVGYNEQFF. Written as DNA, the CDR3 is TGTGCCAGCAGCAGGGACACTAGGGGGGTTGGCTACAATGAGCAGTTCTTC. V and J are TRBV7-2 and TRBJ2-1; either TRBD1 or TRBD2 may supply D (6 bases each). Germline lookup yields CDR1 SGHTA and CDR2 FQGNSA. This CDR3 spans 17 amino acids. V was shortened by 5 bases and J by 3 bases, with 20 bases between the two germline ends.

CDR3 DNA sequence: TGCGCCAGCAGCTTGACTAGTTCCGAGCAGTACTTC. Amino acids: CASSLTSSEQYF. The J gene is TRBJ2-7, the V gene TRBV5-1, with D maybe TRBD2 (5 bases). V lost 1 base to trimming and J lost 6 bases, with 8 bases between them. The CDR3 extends over 12 amino acids. The germline gives CDR1 SGHRS, CDR2 YFSETQ.

The J gene is TRBJ1-4, the V gene TRBV5-6; D remains ambiguous. The CDR3 sequence is 14 residues long. Germline V gene sequence: CDR1 SGHDT, CDR2 YYEEEE. V lost 6 bases and J 5 bases, leaving 14 bases between the germline ends. The CDR3 is CASTLTRANEKLFF. CDR3 bases: TGTGCCAGCACCCTGACACGGGCCAATGAAAAACTGTTTTTT.

The CDR3 DNA sequence: TGTGCCAGTAAAGTTTCAAACAGGAACTATGGCTACACCTTC. As protein: CASKVSNRNYGYTF. The chain recombines TRBV19 with TRBJ1-2; possible D gene TRBD1, 5 bases. The germline gives CDR1 LNHDA, CDR2 SQIVND (reference sequence). V lost 7 bases to trimming and J lost 2 bases, with 14 bases between them. This CDR3 comprises 14 residues.

This chain connects TRBV2 to TRBJ1-2; tentative D call: TRBD1 (5 bases). CDR3 length: 14 amino acids. V lost 3 bases and J lost 8, with 16 bases in between. The V gene's germline CDR1 is SNHLY and CDR2 FYNNEI. The CDR3 here is CASSDSDRVRGYTF. The CDR3 DNA follows: TGTGCCAGCAGTGATAGTGACAGAGTTCGCGGCTACACCTTC.

The J gene is TRBJ1-2, the V gene TRBV19; no clear D gene. CDR1 is LNHDA, CDR2 SQIVND, per germline (reference sequence). Deletions cut 5 bases from V and 6 bases from J, with 10 bases between. The CDR3 covers 12 residues. As DNA, the CDR3 is TGTGCCAGTAGTCTCGGTTGGGATGGCTACACCTTC. Translating gives CASSLGWDGYTF.